The 23 T cell receptor beta chains presented below share a single source sample, sequenced in a study of Ad26.COV2.S vaccination and SARS-CoV-2 variants. Treatment meaning: 15 to 20 received Ad26.COV2.S at low or high dose, single or two shots; about 5 received placebo; per-sample allocation not given. Samples analyzed were those drawn on day 63 after the first vaccine or placebo injection. Measured with immunoSEQ multiplex PCR; TCRdb has only the in-frame clones, and not every one. The data hold hundreds of thousands of clones, with 89% observed a single time. Sequencing was performed on peripheral blood, taken in a trial of Ad26.COV2.S vaccine versus placebo. The receptors were sampled from a person between 18 and 59 years old who received the Ad26.COV2.S COVID-19 vaccine or a placebo.

The CDR3 here is CASSVSGSSTGELFF. In nucleotides, the CDR3 is TGTGCCAGCAGCGTCTCTGGGTCGAGCACCGGGGAGCTGTTTTTT. The chain is built from TRBV9 and TRBJ2-2; D is undetermined. CDR1 SGDLS and CDR2 YYNGEE come from the germline V gene. The CDR3 spans 15 residues. The V gene lost 2 bases and the J gene lost 4 bases, with 12 bases spanning the gap.

This chain links TRBV5-1 with TRBJ1-3; D is unclear. V lost 4 bases, J lost 4 bases, and 15 bases lay in between. The CDR3 totals 15 residues. Germline loops: CDR1 SGHRS, CDR2 YFSETQ. The CDR3 sequence: CASSLQDPRGNTIYF. As DNA, the CDR3 is TGCGCCAGCAGCCTTCAGGATCCGAGGGGAAACACCATATATTTT.

This chain uses TRBV20-1 with TRBJ1-5; no reliable D call. The CDR3 extends over 9 amino acids. V dropped 4 bases and J dropped 5 bases, with 0 bases sitting between them. Germline values: CDR1 DFQATT, CDR2 SNEGSKA (reference sequence). CDR3: CSANQPQHF. The CDR3 nucleotides are TGCAGTGCTAATCAGCCCCAGCATTTT.

The V and J genes are TRBV6-5 and TRBJ1-6; D unclear. Between the trimmed V and J ends, which lost 4 bases and 11 bases, there was a span of 9 bases. Looked up from germline, CDR1 is MNHEY and CDR2 is SVGAGI. The CDR3 is made up of 12 amino acids. This CDR3 is CASSLGMAPLHF. The CDR3 nucleotides are TGTGCCAGCAGTTTAGGTATGGCACCCCTCCACTTT.

This chain links TRBV11-2 with TRBJ2-1, with a weak D call TRBD2 (7 bases). CDR3 size: 16 residues. V was cut by 5 bases and J by 6 bases, with 20 bases left in between. Germline V gene lookup returns CDR1 SGHAT and CDR2 FQNNGV. The CDR3 nucleotides read TGTGCCAGCAGCCTAAGGGGGGGGCCACGGCGCAATGAGCAGTTCTTC. Protein sequence: CASSLRGGPRRNEQFF.

The V gene is TRBV5-6, the J gene TRBJ2-7; D gene unclear. The CDR3 is 13 residues long. Germline V lookup: CDR1 SGHDT, CDR2 YYEEEE. V was cut by 7 bases and J by 2 bases, with 13 bases left in between. CDR3 nucleotides: TGTGCCAGCGCTATTAGGAGTACCTACGAGCAGTACTTC. It translates to CASAIRSTYEQYF.

The V call is TRBV27, the J call TRBJ2-2; the D gene is possibly TRBD1 (5 bases). Germline CDR1 is MNHEY and CDR2 is SMNVEV (reference sequence). The CDR3 is 15 residues long. Trimming removed 8 bases from V and 5 bases from J, with 18 bases in between. The CDR3 protein is CASGAQRLETGELFF. As DNA, the CDR3 is TGTGCCAGCGGGGCCCAGAGGCTAGAGACCGGGGAGCTGTTTTTT.

V and J are TRBV7-9 and TRBJ1-1; 7 bases map to TRBD1. With V trimmed by 3 bases and J by 0 bases, 4 bases remained unmatched. This CDR3 contains 15 residues. In germline, CDR1 is SEHNR, CDR2 FQNEAQ (reference sequence). The CDR3 sequence is CASSLAGQLNTEAFF. The CDR3 region has the DNA TGTGCCAGCAGCTTGGCGGGACAGCTGAACACTGAAGCTTTCTTT.

This clone showed up just once. The V call is TRBV7-6, the J call TRBJ1-1; D perhaps matches TRBD1 (6 bases). Looked up from germline, CDR1 is SGHVS and CDR2 is FNYEAQ. V lost 2 bases and J lost 3, with 7 bases in between. The CDR3 contains 13 residues. Here the CDR3 reads CASSLYRDTEAFF. CDR3 coding DNA: TGTGCCAGCAGCTTATACAGGGACACTGAAGCTTTCTTT.

V is TRBV5-1 and J is TRBJ2-5, with D perhaps TRBD1 (5 bases). Between the trimmed V and J ends, which lost 3 bases and 5 bases, there was a span of 17 bases. The CDR3 runs to 15 residues. From germline, CDR1 is SGHRS and CDR2 YFSETQ. CDR3 DNA sequence: TGCGCCAGCAGCTACAGGTCGGTGATTACGGAGACCCAGTACTTC. Amino acid sequence: CASSYRSVITETQYF.

This clone was counted only a few times. V and J are TRBV7-9 and TRBJ2-3, with 7 bases matching TRBD1. CDR3 size: 13 residues. V shed 3 bases, J shed 4 bases, and the junction held 1 base outside the gene matches. CDR1 SEHNR and CDR2 FQNEAQ come from the germline V gene (reference sequence). The CDR3 loop reads CASSLGTADTQYF. The CDR3 nucleotides read TGTGCCAGCAGCTTGGGGACAGCAGATACGCAGTATTTT.

The chain is built from TRBV7-2 and TRBJ2-1, with 7 bases aligning to TRBD2. From germline, CDR1 is SGHTA and CDR2 FQGNSA. Unmatched junction bases numbered 13, after V lost 1 base and J lost 7 bases. This CDR3 has 17 amino acids. CDR3 loop: CASSLGSTARERNEQFF. DNA of the CDR3: TGTGCCAGCAGCTTAGGCAGCACTGCGCGGGAGAGGAATGAGCAGTTCTTC.

V is TRBV3-1 (or the pseudogene TRBV3-2) and J is TRBJ2-7; D call uncertain. V lost 6 bases and J lost 6, with 12 bases in between. The CDR3 loop spans 12 amino acids. Germline V gene data show CDR1 as LGHDT and CDR2 as YNNKEL (reference sequence). CDR3 amino acids: CASRPRMFEQYF. In nucleotides, the CDR3 is TGTGCCAGCAGGCCCAGGATGTTCGAGCAGTACTTC.

The V gene is TRBV7-3, the J gene TRBJ2-2; no clear D. Trimming took 2 bases from V and 5 from J, leaving 18 bases between them. The CDR3 has 17 amino acids. CDR1 and CDR2 from the germline V gene are SGHTA and FQGTGA. The CDR3 DNA is TGTGCCAGCAGCTTATACCTAGGCGCCCACATAACCGGGGAGCTGTTTTTT. Its protein is CASSLYLGAHITGELFF.

This chain connects TRBV7-6 to TRBJ2-3; perhaps TRBD1 as D (6 bases). V was pared by 5 bases and J by 5 bases, with 20 bases between. CDR3 length: 16 amino acids. In germline, CDR1 is SGHVS, CDR2 FNYEAQ. DNA for the CDR3: TGTGCCAGCAGCCAAAAAACTGTTCAGGGGATAGATACGCAGTATTTT. This gives the protein CASSQKTVQGIDTQYF. Combining the CDR3 with reference TRBV7-6 and TRBJ2-3 gives the whole variable domain GAGVSQSPRYKVTKRGQDVALRCDPISGHVSLYWYRQALGQGPEFLTYFNYEAQQDKSGLPNDRFSAERPEGSISTLTIQRTEQRDSAMYRCASSQKTVQGIDTQYFGPGTRLTVL.

CDR3 DNA sequence: TGCGCCAGCAGCTTGGGACAGGGACCAGATACGCAGTATTTT. Translation: CASSLGQGPDTQYF. The rearrangement links TRBV5-1 to TRBJ2-3; TRBD1 agrees at 7 bases. The trim removed 0 bases at V and 4 bases at J, leaving 2 bases unmatched. Per the germline V gene, CDR1 is SGHRS and CDR2 is YFSETQ. There are 14 residues in the CDR3. Complete variable domain (other parts from reference TRBV5-1 and TRBJ2-3): KAGVTQTPRYLIKTRGQQVTLSCSPISGHRSVSWYQQTPGQGLQFLFEYFSETQRNKGNFPGRFSGRQFSNSRSEMNVSTLELGDSALYLCASSLGQGPDTQYFGPGTRLTVL.

The chain uses TRBV2 and TRBJ2-3; 9 bases map to TRBD2. CDR3 length: 16 residues. After removal of 7 bases from V and 0 bases from J, the junction contained 8 bases not matched to a gene. In germline, CDR1 is SNHLY, CDR2 FYNNEI. DNA for the CDR3: TGTGCCAGCAAGACGGGAGCGGGAGGAAGCACAGATACGCAGTATTTT. It specifies CASKTGAGGSTDTQYF.

The chain uses TRBV5-6 and TRBJ2-2; D is unclear. Germline assignment: CDR1 SGHDT and CDR2 YYEEEE. The CDR3 is 12 amino acids. Trimming took 1 base from V and 7 from J, leaving 5 bases between them. In nucleotides, the CDR3 is TGTGCCAGCAGCTTGCGGTTCGGGGAGCTGTTTTTT. Protein: CASSLRFGELFF.

This clone has a handful of counts. The chain is built from TRBV7-8 and TRBJ2-7; 15 positions agree with TRBD2. V was pared by 5 bases and J by 0 bases, with 20 bases of the junction left unmatched. This CDR3 region has 22 residues. In germline, CDR1 is SGHVS, CDR2 FQNEAQ. Here the CDR3 reads CASSPPPGLAGGLPQSSYEQYV. The CDR3 nucleotides are TGTGCCAGCAGCCCACCGCCGGGACTAGCGGGAGGCCTACCGCAGAGCTCCTACGAGCAGTACGTC.

The chain has TRBV28 and TRBJ2-7, with a weak D call TRBD1 (6 bases). V lost 6 bases, J lost 4 bases, and 13 bases lay in between. Germline V lookup: CDR1 MDHEN, CDR2 SYDVKM. There are 13 residues in the CDR3. This chain's CDR3 is CASRQDSLYEQYF. DNA of the CDR3: TGTGCCAGCAGACAGGACAGTTTGTACGAGCAGTACTTC.

The rearrangement joins TRBV29-1 to TRBJ1-3; D is unresolved. CDR3 size: 12 residues. V was clipped by 6 bases and J by 0 bases, with 6 bases between them. Germline V gene data show CDR1 as SQVTM and CDR2 as ANQGSEA. CDR3 protein: CSVGDSGNTIYF. In DNA, the CDR3 is TGCAGCGTCGGGGACTCTGGAAACACCATATATTTT.

This clone was detected only once. This chain joins TRBV3-1 (or the pseudogene TRBV3-2) and TRBJ2-1, with 9 positions matching TRBD2. The germline CDR1 and CDR2 sequences are LGHDT and YNNKEL (reference sequence). This CDR3 is 14 amino acids long. The V gene end was trimmed by 1 base and the J gene end by 7 bases; junction bases not matched to a gene: 2. Here the CDR3 DNA reads TGTGCCAGCAGCCAAGGACTAGCGGCGAATGAGCAGTTCTTC. It yields the protein CASSQGLAANEQFF.

The J gene is TRBJ1-5, the V gene TRBV6-5, with D tentatively TRBD1 (5 bases). The CDR3 contains 13 residues. V was trimmed by 6 bases and J by 7 bases, leaving 13 bases between them. Germline V gene data show CDR1 as MNHEY and CDR2 as SVGAGI. The CDR3 sequence: CASRTQWDQPQHF. The CDR3 coding sequence is TGTGCCAGCAGAACCCAATGGGACCAGCCCCAGCATTTT.